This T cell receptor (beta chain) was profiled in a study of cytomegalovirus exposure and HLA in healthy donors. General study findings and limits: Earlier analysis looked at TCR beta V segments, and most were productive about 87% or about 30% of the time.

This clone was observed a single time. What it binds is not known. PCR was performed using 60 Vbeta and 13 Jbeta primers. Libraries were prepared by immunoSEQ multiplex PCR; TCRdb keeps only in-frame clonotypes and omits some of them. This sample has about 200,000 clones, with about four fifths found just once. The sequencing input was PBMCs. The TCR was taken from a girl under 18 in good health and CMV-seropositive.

The CDR3 loop reads CASSPDREGGNTIYF. The CDR3 DNA sequence: TGTGCCAGCAGTCCGGACAGGGAAGGTGGAAACACCATATATTTT. The rearrangement links TRBV6-6 to TRBJ1-3, with TRBD1 identical over 8 bases. The CDR3 has 15 residues. With V trimmed by 5 bases and J by 3 bases, 6 bases remained unmatched. From germline, CDR1 is MNHNY and CDR2 SVGAGI (reference sequence).